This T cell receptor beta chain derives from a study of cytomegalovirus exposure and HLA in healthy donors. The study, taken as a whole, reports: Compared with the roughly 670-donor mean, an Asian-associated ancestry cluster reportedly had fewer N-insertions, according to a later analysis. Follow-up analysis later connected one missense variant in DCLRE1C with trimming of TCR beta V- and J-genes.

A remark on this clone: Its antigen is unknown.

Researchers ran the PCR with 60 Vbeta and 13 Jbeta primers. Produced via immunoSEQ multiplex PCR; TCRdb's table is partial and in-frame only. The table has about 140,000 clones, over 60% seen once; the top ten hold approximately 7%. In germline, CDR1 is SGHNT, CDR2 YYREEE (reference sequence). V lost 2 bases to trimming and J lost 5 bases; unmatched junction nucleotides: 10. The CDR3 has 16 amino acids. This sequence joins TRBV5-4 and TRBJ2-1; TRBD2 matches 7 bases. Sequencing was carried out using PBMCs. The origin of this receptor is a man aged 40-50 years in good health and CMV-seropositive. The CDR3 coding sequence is TGTGCCAGCAGCTTCGGTTGGCTAGCGGCCAACAATGAGCAGTTCTTC. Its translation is CASSFGWLAANNEQFF.